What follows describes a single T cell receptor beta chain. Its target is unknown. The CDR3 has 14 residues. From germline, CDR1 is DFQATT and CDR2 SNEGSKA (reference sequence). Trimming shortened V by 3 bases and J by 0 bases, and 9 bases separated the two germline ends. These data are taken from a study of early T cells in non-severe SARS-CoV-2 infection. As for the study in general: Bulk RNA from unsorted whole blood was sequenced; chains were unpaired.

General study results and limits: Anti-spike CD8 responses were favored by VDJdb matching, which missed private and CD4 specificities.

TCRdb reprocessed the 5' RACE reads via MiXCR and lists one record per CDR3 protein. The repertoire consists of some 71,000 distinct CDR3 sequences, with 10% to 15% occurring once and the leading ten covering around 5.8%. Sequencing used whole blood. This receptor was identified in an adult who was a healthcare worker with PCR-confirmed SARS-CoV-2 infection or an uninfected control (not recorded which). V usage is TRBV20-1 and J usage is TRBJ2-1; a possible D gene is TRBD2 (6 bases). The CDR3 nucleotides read TGCAGTGCTAGCGGGAGTGACTCCTACAATGAGCAGTTCTTC. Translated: CSASGSDSYNEQFF.